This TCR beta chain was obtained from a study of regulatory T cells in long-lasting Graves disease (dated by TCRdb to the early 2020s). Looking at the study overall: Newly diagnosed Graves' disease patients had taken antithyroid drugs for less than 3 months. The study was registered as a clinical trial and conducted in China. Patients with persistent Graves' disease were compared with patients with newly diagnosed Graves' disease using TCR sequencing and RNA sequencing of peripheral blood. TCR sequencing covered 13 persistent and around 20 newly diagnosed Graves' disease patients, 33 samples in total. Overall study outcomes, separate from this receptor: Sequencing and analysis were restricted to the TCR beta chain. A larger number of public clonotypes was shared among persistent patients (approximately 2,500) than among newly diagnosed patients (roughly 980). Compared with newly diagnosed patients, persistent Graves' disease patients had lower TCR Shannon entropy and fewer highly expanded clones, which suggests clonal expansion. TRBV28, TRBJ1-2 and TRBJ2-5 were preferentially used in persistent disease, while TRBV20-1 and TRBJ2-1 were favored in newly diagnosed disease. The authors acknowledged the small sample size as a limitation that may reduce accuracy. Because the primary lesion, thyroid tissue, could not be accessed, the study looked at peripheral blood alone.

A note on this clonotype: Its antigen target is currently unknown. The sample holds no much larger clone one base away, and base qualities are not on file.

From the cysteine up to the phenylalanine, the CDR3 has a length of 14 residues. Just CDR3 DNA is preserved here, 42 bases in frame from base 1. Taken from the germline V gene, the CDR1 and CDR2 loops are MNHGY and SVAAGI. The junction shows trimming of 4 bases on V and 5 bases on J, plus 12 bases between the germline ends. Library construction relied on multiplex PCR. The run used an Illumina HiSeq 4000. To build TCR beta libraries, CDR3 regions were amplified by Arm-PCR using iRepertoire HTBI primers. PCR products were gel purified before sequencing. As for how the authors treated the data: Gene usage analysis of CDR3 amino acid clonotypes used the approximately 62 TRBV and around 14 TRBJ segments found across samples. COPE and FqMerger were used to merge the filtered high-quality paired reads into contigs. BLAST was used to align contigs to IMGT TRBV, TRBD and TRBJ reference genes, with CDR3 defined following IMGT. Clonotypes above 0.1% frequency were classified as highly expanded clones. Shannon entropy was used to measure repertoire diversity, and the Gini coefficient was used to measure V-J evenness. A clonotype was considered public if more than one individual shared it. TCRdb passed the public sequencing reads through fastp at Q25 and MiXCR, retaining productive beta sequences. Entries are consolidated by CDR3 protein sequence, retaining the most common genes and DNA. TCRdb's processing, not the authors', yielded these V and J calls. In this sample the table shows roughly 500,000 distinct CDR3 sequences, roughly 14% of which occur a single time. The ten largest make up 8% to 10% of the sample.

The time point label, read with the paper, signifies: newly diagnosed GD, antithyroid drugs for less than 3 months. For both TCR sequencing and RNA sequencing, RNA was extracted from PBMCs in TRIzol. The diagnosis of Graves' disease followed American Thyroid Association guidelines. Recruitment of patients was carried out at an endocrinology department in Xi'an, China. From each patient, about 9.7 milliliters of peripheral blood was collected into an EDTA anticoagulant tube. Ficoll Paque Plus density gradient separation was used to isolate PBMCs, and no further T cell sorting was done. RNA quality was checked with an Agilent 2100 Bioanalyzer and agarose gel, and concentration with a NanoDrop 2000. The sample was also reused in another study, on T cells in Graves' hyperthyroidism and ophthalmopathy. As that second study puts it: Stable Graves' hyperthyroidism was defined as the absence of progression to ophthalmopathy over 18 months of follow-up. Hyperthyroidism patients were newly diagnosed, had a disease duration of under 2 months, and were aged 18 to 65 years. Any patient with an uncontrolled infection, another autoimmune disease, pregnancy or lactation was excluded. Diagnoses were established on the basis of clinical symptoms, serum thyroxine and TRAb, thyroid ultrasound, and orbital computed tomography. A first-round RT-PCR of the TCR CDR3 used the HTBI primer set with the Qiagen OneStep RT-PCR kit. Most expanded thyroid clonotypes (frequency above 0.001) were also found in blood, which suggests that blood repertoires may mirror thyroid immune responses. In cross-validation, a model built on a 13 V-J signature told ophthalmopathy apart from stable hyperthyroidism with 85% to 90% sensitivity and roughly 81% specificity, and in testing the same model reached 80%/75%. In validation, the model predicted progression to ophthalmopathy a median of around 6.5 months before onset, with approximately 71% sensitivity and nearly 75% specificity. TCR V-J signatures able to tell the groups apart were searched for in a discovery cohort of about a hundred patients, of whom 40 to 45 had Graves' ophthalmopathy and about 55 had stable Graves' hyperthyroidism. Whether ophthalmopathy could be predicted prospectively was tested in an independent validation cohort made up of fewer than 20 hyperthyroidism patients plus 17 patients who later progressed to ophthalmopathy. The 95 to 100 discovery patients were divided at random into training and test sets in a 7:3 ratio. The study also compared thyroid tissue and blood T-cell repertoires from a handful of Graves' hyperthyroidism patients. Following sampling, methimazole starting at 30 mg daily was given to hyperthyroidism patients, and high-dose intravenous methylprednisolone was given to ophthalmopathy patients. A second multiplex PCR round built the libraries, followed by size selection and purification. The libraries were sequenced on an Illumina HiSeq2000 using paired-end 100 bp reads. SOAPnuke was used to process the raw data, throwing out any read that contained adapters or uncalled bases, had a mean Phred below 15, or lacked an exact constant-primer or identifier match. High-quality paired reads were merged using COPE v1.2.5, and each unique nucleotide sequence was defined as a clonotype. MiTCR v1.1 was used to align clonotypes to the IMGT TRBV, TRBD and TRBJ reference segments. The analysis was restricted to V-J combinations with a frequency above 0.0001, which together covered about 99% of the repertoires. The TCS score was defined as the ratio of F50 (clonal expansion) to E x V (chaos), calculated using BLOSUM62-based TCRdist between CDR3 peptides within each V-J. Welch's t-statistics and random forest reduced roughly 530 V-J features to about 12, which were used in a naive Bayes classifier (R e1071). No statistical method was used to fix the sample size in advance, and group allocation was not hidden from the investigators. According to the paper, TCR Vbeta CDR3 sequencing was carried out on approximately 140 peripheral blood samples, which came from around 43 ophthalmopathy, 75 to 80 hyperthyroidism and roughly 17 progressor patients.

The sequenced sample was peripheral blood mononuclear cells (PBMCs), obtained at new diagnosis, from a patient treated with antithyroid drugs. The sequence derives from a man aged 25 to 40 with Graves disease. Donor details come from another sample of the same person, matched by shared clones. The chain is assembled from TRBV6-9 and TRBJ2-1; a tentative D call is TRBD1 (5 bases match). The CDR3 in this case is CASSSPTANNEQFF. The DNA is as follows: TGTGCCAGCAGTTCGCCGACAGCCAACAATGAGCAGTTCTTC.